A selection of T cell receptor beta chains follows, all from one sample in a study of blood T cell repertoires in COVID-19. TCRdb keeps only in-frame clones here, not all; method: immunoSEQ multiplex PCR. This table has under 95,000 clones, 80% to 85% appearing once. Sequencing was done on a sample of peripheral blood. These receptors were taken from an elderly woman with active or convalescent COVID-19. Both conserved end residues are part of each CDR3. A D gene is named only where the DNA matches it firmly. Only part of the rows carry a size: once, few, many, or a class if the clone is expanded.

v_call,d_call,j_call,clone_size,cdr3_nt,cdr3_aa
TRBV3-1/TRBV3-2,NA,TRBJ2-3,few,TGTGCCAGCAGCCAAGGGGCCCGACGCACAGATACGCAGTATTTT,CASSQGARRTDTQYF
TRBV28,NA,TRBJ2-3,NA,TGTGCCAGCAGAGAGCCCGCTAGCACAGATACGCAGTATTTT,CASREPASTDTQYF
TRBV7-8,NA,TRBJ2-7,NA,TGTGCCAGCAGCTTACCACCACAACAGACTAGACGGCCCTACGAGCAGTACTTC,CASSLPPQQTRRPYEQYF
TRBV5-1,NA,TRBJ2-5,NA,TGCGCCAGCAGCTTGGTCCCTGGACTGATCCAAGAGACCCAGTACTTC,CASSLVPGLIQETQYF
TRBV25-1,NA,TRBJ2-7,NA,TGTGCCAGCAGTCAGACACTCTCCTACGAGCAGTACTTC,CASSQTLSYEQYF
TRBV11-3,TRBD1,TRBJ1-2,NA,TGTGCCAGCAGCTTAGATCCAGGGACAGCTTATGGCTACACCTTC,CASSLDPGTAYGYTF
TRBV19,NA,TRBJ2-5,NA,TGTGCCAGTAGTGCCCTACCCGGGACTGGCCTGGAGACCCAGTACTTC,CASSALPGTGLETQYF
TRBV5-5,TRBD1,TRBJ2-7,NA,TGTGCCAGCAGCTTTGCAGGGGGCCGGGCTGGAATAAGGGAGCAGTACTTC,CASSFAGGRAGIREQYF
TRBV6-5,NA,TRBJ2-3,NA,TGTGCCAGCACCGCGGGTTTGACAGATACGCAGTATTTT,CASTAGLTDTQYF
TRBV5-1,TRBD2,TRBJ2-5,NA,TGCGCCAGCAGCTTGGCGGCTAGCGGGGAAGAGACCCAGTACTTC,CASSLAASGEETQYF
TRBV27,NA,TRBJ2-3,NA,TGTGCCAGCAGTTTCCTAGCGACTAGCACAGATACGCAGTATTTT,CASSFLATSTDTQYF
TRBV2,NA,TRBJ1-4,NA,TGTGCCAGCAGTGGGACAGTTCCACCCTCCTATGCAACTAATGAAAAACTGTTTTTT,CASSGTVPPSYATNEKLFF
TRBV5-1,TRBD1,TRBJ1-1,NA,TGCGCCAGCAGCTGGGGACAGACGAACACTGAAGCTTTCTTT,CASSWGQTNTEAFF
TRBV7-9,NA,TRBJ1-3,once,TGTGCCAGCACTCTTCTCGGGGGAGGAGGAAACACCATATATTTT,CASTLLGGGGNTIYF
TRBV19,NA,TRBJ1-1,NA,TGTGCCAGTAGTTCCCTCGCCGGGGGTAGGGACACTGAAGCTTTCTTT,CASSSLAGGRDTEAFF
TRBV10-3,NA,TRBJ2-7,NA,TGTGCCATCAGTGGTGCAGGTAGGGGTTCCTACGAGCAGTACTTC,CAISGAGRGSYEQYF
TRBV5-8,NA,TRBJ2-5,NA,TGTGCCAGCAGCCCCCTGTGGGGGCCACGCCAAGAGACCCAGTACTTC,CASSPLWGPRQETQYF
TRBV3-1/TRBV3-2,TRBD1,TRBJ2-3,NA,TGTGCCAGCAGCCAATTAGCGACAGGGGGTTTTGGCACAGATACGCAGTATTTT,CASSQLATGGFGTDTQYF